Listed here are 7 T cell receptor beta chains from one sample, sequenced in a study of blood T cell repertoires in COVID-19. Only in-frame clones appear in the TCRdb table, and some are missing; sequencing was by immunoSEQ multiplex PCR. The table includes 200,000 to 250,000 clones, over 75% detected once. The sample comprised peripheral blood. Source of these receptors: a man over 45 with acute or convalescent COVID-19.

V gene TRBV5-1 combines with J gene TRBJ1-2; D ambiguous. Germline V lookup: CDR1 SGHRS, CDR2 YFSETQ. Trimming pared 0 bases from V and 4 bases from J, leaving 7 bases between. This CDR3 contains 13 residues. CDR3 DNA sequence: TGCGCCAGCAGCTTGGCTGCGATCTATGGCTACACCTTC. It encodes CASSLAAIYGYTF. The variable domain in full, with the rest retrieved from reference TRBV5-1 and TRBJ1-2, is KAGVTQTPRYLIKTRGQQVTLSCSPISGHRSVSWYQQTPGQGLQFLFEYFSETQRNKGNFPGRFSGRQFSNSRSEMNVSTLELGDSALYLCASSLAAIYGYTFGSGTRLTVV.

The gene calls are TRBV18 and TRBJ2-5; 11 bases are a match to TRBD2. The germline CDR1 and CDR2 sequences are KGHSH and LQKENI. J lost 3 bases, V lost 1 base, and 4 bases had no gene match. The length of the CDR3 is 16 residues. As DNA, the CDR3 is TGTGCCAGCTCACCACGGATACTAGCGGGGGAAGAGACCCAGTACTTC. Amino acids: CASSPRILAGEETQYF. Combining the CDR3 with reference TRBV18 and TRBJ2-5 gives the whole variable domain NAGVMQNPRHLVRRRGQEARLRCSPMKGHSHVYWYRQLPEEGLKFMVYLQKENIIDESGMPKERFSAEFPKEGPSILRIQQVVRGDSAAYFCASSPRILAGEETQYFGPGTRLLVL.

The chain joins TRBV6-5 to TRBJ1-1, with D uncertain. Trimming removed 7 bases from V and 6 bases from J, with 6 bases in between. Germline CDR1 and CDR2: MNHEY and SVGAGI. The length of the CDR3 is 10 residues. In nucleotides, the CDR3 is TGTGCCAGCATGAGGGCTGAAGCTTTCTTT. This codes for CASMRAEAFF.

This rearrangement joins TRBV14 to TRBJ1-1, with D uncertain. The CDR3 loop spans 17 amino acids. Germline CDR1 reads SGHDN; CDR2 reads FVKESK. The germline V and J ends were trimmed by 0 bases and 1 base, with 15 bases remaining between them. CDR3 loop: CASSQDSGRLSNTEAFF. The CDR3 DNA reads TGTGCCAGCAGCCAAGATTCTGGCAGACTATCGAACACTGAAGCTTTCTTT.

The V and J genes are TRBV5-4 and TRBJ1-4, with 10 bases that match TRBD1. V gave up 4 bases and J gave up 8 bases; unmatched junction bases: 8. Germline V gene lookup returns CDR1 SGHNT and CDR2 YYREEE (reference sequence). The CDR3 totals 15 residues. The DNA for the CDR3 is TGTGCCAGCAGCCCGACCGGGACAGGGGTGGAAAAACTGTTTTTT. Residues: CASSPTGTGVEKLFF.

The V and J genes are TRBV6-2 or TRBV6-3 and TRBJ2-7; perhaps TRBD1 as D (5 bases). V dropped 0 bases and J dropped 0 bases, with 6 bases sitting between them. CDR3 length: 14 residues. Germline loops: CDR1 MNHEY, CDR2 SVGEGT. CDR3: CASSYSTVSYEQYF. CDR3 nucleotide sequence: TGTGCCAGCAGTTACTCGACAGTCTCCTACGAGCAGTACTTC.

This clone was seen once. The chain joins TRBV5-1 to TRBJ2-5; 7 bases fit TRBD1. This CDR3 is built from 14 residues. The V gene end was trimmed by 3 bases and the J gene end by 4 bases; junction bases not matched to a gene: 6. The germline V gene encodes CDR1 SGHRS and CDR2 YFSETQ. Here the CDR3 DNA reads TGCGCCAGCAGCTCGAGGGGGCTAGTAGAGACCCAGTACTTC. Protein product: CASSSRGLVETQYF.